A selection of T cell receptor beta chains follows, all from one sample in a study of T cells in Graves' hyperthyroidism and ophthalmopathy. One entry per CDR3 protein, called by TCRdb with MiXCR from the multiplex PCR reads. This sample has 600,000 to 800,000 distinct CDR3 sequences, with 30% to 40% found just once. Sequencing used blood. These receptors were taken from a woman in her 40s with Graves' hyperthyroidism. CDR3s include the opening cysteine and the closing phenylalanine or tryptophan. A D gene is named only where the DNA matches it firmly. Expanded clones get a size class; other rows say once, few or many, or leave the size out.

J: TRBJ1-2; D: .; size: many; V: TRBV9; DNA: TGTGCCAGCACCCGGGACCTATCTGGCTACACCTTC; CDR3: CASTRDLSGYTF
J: TRBJ2-5; D: .; size: few; V: TRBV7-2; DNA: TGTGCCAGCAGCCAAGCCGGGGTCGGAGGAGAGACCCAGTACTTC; CDR3: CASSQAGVGGETQYF
J: TRBJ2-5; D: TRBD1; size: .; V: TRBV7-4; DNA: TGTGCCATCACGACGGGACAGGGTGGGAAGACCCAGTACTTC; CDR3: CAITTGQGGKTQYF
J: TRBJ2-7; D: .; size: .; V: TRBV10-3; DNA: TGTGCCACAGGACACCCCGAGGCCAGCTACAATGAGCAGTACTTC; CDR3: CATGHPEASYNEQYF
J: TRBJ1-5; D: .; size: many; V: TRBV15; DNA: TGTGCCACCAGCAGAGGTCAGGGAATGAATCAGCCCCAGCATTTT; CDR3: CATSRGQGMNQPQHF
J: TRBJ1-1; D: .; size: many; V: TRBV15; DNA: TGTGCCACCAGCAGAGATGTCGGCGCTGAAAGCCCTTGGAGGACTGAAGCTTTCTTT; CDR3: CATSRDVGAESPWRTEAFF
J: TRBJ1-2; D: .; size: few; V: TRBV6-5; DNA: TGTGCCAGCACCACGGGAGTTGGCTATGGCTACACCTTC; CDR3: CASTTGVGYGYTF
J: TRBJ1-2; D: .; size: many; V: TRBV11-2; DNA: TGTGCCAGCAGCTTAGCGCGAGGTGCGGGGTACACCTTC; CDR3: CASSLARGAGYTF
J: TRBJ1-1; D: .; size: .; V: TRBV10-2; DNA: TGCGCCAGCAGGGACAGAAAATTCACTGAAGCTTTCTTT; CDR3: CASRDRKFTEAFF
J: TRBJ1-2; D: .; size: .; V: TRBV5-6; DNA: TGTGCCAGCAGCTTCTTTGGGGGCCTCAGGCTCTACACCTTC; CDR3: CASSFFGGLRLYTF
J: TRBJ1-2; D: .; size: many; V: TRBV9; DNA: TGTGCCAGCAGCGGGGGCCTCAACGTCCCTCGGGGCTACACCTTC; CDR3: CASSGGLNVPRGYTF
J: TRBJ2-5; D: TRBD2; size: few; V: TRBV6-5; DNA: TGTGCCAGCAGTTACTCGATGCTAGCGGGAGGGGTAGGGGAGACCCAGTACTTC; CDR3: CASSYSMLAGGVGETQYF
J: TRBJ1-1; D: .; size: .; V: TRBV6-1; DNA: TGTGCCAGCAGTGAACCCGCAGATTACCGGAACACTGAAGCTTTCTTT; CDR3: CASSEPADYRNTEAFF
J: TRBJ2-7; D: TRBD1; size: .; V: TRBV7-2; DNA: TGTGCCAGCAGCTTAGTAACAGGGGACTACGAGCAGTACTTC; CDR3: CASSLVTGDYEQYF
J: TRBJ1-5; D: TRBD1; size: many; V: TRBV5-5; DNA: TGTGCCAGCAGCACGGACAGGGACGATCAGCCCCAGCATTTT; CDR3: CASSTDRDDQPQHF
J: TRBJ2-5; D: .; size: many; V: TRBV4-1; DNA: TGCGCCAGCAGCCAAGTCTCAGGGGAAGAGACCCAGTACTTC; CDR3: CASSQVSGEETQYF
J: TRBJ2-7; D: .; size: .; V: TRBV7-9; DNA: TGTGCCAGCAGCGGCCGTCAGGGACTCGAGCAGTACTTC; CDR3: CASSGRQGLEQYF
J: TRBJ2-2; D: .; size: .; V: TRBV7-2; DNA: TGTGCCAGCAGCTTAGAGTACAGGTTAAACACCGGGGAGCTGTTTTTT; CDR3: CASSLEYRLNTGELFF
J: TRBJ2-3; D: .; size: .; V: TRBV7-9; DNA: TGTGCCAGCAGCTTAGCCCAAGGGGCAGACACGGGGGATACGCAGTATTTT; CDR3: CASSLAQGADTGDTQYF
J: TRBJ1-6; D: .; size: few; V: TRBV2; DNA: TGTGCCACCCGGGGAATGGCAGCAAATTCACCCCTCCACTTT; CDR3: CATRGMAANSPLHF
J: TRBJ1-6; D: .; size: few; V: TRBV12-3/TRBV12-4; DNA: TGTGCCAGCAGCCGGACGACTAGGAGCTCCTATAATTCACCCCTCCACTTT; CDR3: CASSRTTRSSYNSPLHF
J: TRBJ2-7; D: .; size: few; V: TRBV4-3; DNA: TGCGCCAGCAGCCAAGGGGTACTAGGCGACTACGAGCAGTACTTC; CDR3: CASSQGVLGDYEQYF
J: TRBJ1-2; D: .; size: many; V: TRBV7-3; DNA: TGTGCCAGCAGCTCACAACAGGGATCGCGGGGCTACACCTTC; CDR3: CASSSQQGSRGYTF
J: TRBJ1-1; D: .; size: many; V: TRBV7-9; DNA: TGTGCCAGCAGCTTAGTATCGCAGACACGGAACACTGAAGCTTTCTTT; CDR3: CASSLVSQTRNTEAFF
J: TRBJ1-1; D: .; size: .; V: TRBV29-1; DNA: TGCAGCGTTGATCCGGGGCAGAACACTGAAGCTTTCTTT; CDR3: CSVDPGQNTEAFF
J: TRBJ1-5; D: .; size: .; V: TRBV12-3/TRBV12-4; DNA: TGTGCCAGCATCCTCGGGCCTAGCAATCAGCCCCAGCATTTT; CDR3: CASILGPSNQPQHF
J: TRBJ1-1; D: .; size: many; V: TRBV7-9; DNA: TGTGCCAGCATGCAGACAATGAACACTGAAGCTTTCTTT; CDR3: CASMQTMNTEAFF
J: TRBJ1-5; D: .; size: .; V: TRBV6-2/TRBV6-3; DNA: TGTGCCAGCAGGGGGGGGGGCTTGGGGCAGCCCCAGCATTTT; CDR3: CASRGGGLGQPQHF
J: TRBJ1-2; D: TRBD1; size: once; V: TRBV18; DNA: TGTGCCAGCTCGCGGTCCGGGACAGGGCATGGCTACACCTTC; CDR3: CASSRSGTGHGYTF
J: TRBJ1-2; D: TRBD1; size: many; V: TRBV2; DNA: TGTGCCAGCAGCGAACGGGACAGGGGGCGCGCTGGCTACACCTTC; CDR3: CASSERDRGRAGYTF
J: TRBJ1-5; D: .; size: .; V: TRBV24-1; DNA: TGTGCCACCAGTGCTGAACCCGGACAGCCCTCACAGCCCCAGCATTTT; CDR3: CATSAEPGQPSQPQHF
J: TRBJ2-5; D: .; size: .; V: TRBV29-1; DNA: TGCAGCACCGATTACTATGGAGAGGCCCAGTACTTC; CDR3: CSTDYYGEAQYF
J: TRBJ2-7; D: TRBD1; size: .; V: TRBV12-3/TRBV12-4; DNA: TGTGCCAGCAGTCTGAGGGGACAGGGATCCGAGCAGTACTTC; CDR3: CASSLRGQGSEQYF
J: TRBJ1-3; D: .; size: few; V: TRBV12-3/TRBV12-4; DNA: TGTGCCAGCAGTTTAATGACAGCTGGAAACACCATATATTTT; CDR3: CASSLMTAGNTIYF
J: TRBJ1-2; D: TRBD1; size: .; V: TRBV7-2; DNA: TGTGCCAGCAGCTTTGGGACAGGGATCTATGGCTACACCTTC; CDR3: CASSFGTGIYGYTF
J: TRBJ1-2; D: .; size: many; V: TRBV5-5; DNA: TGTGCCAGCAGTAGACAGGAGAAGTATGGCTACACCTTC; CDR3: CASSRQEKYGYTF
J: TRBJ1-2; D: .; size: .; V: TRBV7-9; DNA: TGTGCCAGCAGTGGTTCGGGGGGCTTCGGTAACTATGGCTACACCTTC; CDR3: CASSGSGGFGNYGYTF
J: TRBJ2-7; D: TRBD2; size: .; V: TRBV24-1; DNA: TGTGCCACCAGTGATTGGGCAGGGACTAGCGGCCGCTACGAGCAGTACTTC; CDR3: CATSDWAGTSGRYEQYF
J: TRBJ2-7; D: .; size: many; V: TRBV10-3; DNA: TGTGCCATCGGACGGAACGAGCAGTACTTC; CDR3: CAIGRNEQYF
J: TRBJ2-7; D: TRBD1; size: .; V: TRBV6-1; DNA: TGTGCCAGCACCATAAGGGACAGAGCAATCTACGAGCAGTACTTC; CDR3: CASTIRDRAIYEQYF
J: TRBJ1-6; D: .; size: many; V: TRBV7-2; DNA: TGTGCCAGCAGCTTAACCGATTCACCCCTCCACTTT; CDR3: CASSLTDSPLHF
J: TRBJ1-1; D: .; size: many; V: TRBV29-1; DNA: TGCAGCGTTGAAGGCACGGGCACTGAAGCTTTCTTT; CDR3: CSVEGTGTEAFF
J: TRBJ1-1; D: .; size: many; V: TRBV10-3; DNA: TGTGCCATCAGTGATTGGGACCTGAACACTGAAGCTTTCTTT; CDR3: CAISDWDLNTEAFF
J: TRBJ1-5; D: .; size: many; V: TRBV7-9; DNA: TGTGCCAGCAGTTACGGGTCAGACCAGCCCCAGCATTTT; CDR3: CASSYGSDQPQHF
J: TRBJ1-5; D: .; size: many; V: TRBV7-8; DNA: TGTGCCAGCAGCAACGGTGGGGGACCCAATCAGCCCCAGCATTTT; CDR3: CASSNGGGPNQPQHF
J: TRBJ2-2; D: .; size: .; V: TRBV5-1; DNA: TGCGCCAGCCGGCGGGGGCGTTACGGCGGGGAGCTGTTTTTT; CDR3: CASRRGRYGGELFF
J: TRBJ2-3; D: TRBD2; size: .; V: TRBV2; DNA: TGTGCCAGCAGTGACGGGCTAGCGGGAACAGATACGCAGTATTTT; CDR3: CASSDGLAGTDTQYF
J: TRBJ1-1; D: .; size: .; V: TRBV4-3; DNA: TGCGCCAGCAGCTCTACCGCCGTACTGGCGTGGGACACTGAAGCTTTCTTT; CDR3: CASSSTAVLAWDTEAFF